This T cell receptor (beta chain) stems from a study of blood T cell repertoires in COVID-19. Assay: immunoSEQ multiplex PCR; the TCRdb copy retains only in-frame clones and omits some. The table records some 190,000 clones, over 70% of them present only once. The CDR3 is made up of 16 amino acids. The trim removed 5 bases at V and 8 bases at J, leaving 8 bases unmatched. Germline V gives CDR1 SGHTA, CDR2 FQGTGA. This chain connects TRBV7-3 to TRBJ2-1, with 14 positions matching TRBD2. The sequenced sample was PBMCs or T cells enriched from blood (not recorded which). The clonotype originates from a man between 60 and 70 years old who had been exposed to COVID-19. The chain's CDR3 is CASSSGTSGRRHEQFF. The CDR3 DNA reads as TGTGCCAGCAGCAGCGGGACTAGCGGGAGAAGGCATGAGCAGTTCTTC. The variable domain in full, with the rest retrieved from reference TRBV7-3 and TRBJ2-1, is GAGVSQTPSNKVTEKGKYVELRCDPISGHTALYWYRQSLGQGPEFLIYFQGTGAADDSGLPNDRFFAVRPEGSVSTLKIQRTERGDSAVYLCASSSGTSGRRHEQFFGPGTRLTVL.